This T cell receptor (beta chain) stems from a study of blood T cell repertoires in COVID-19 (dated by TCRdb to 2020 to 2021). As for the study more broadly: Samples from collaborators originated in the United States, Italy and Spain and spanned both the acute and convalescent phases of COVID-19. Sample metadata almost always included a de-identified subject ID, COVID-19 status, age in years and sex. Deeply sampled blood TCRbeta repertoires from subjects exposed to, actively infected with, or recovered from COVID-19 were included in the dataset. Where available, HLA class I and class II types were taken from metadata supplied by the sample provider and were not determined by assay-based typing. The repertoires were released in a freely available public database meant as a resource for research on the immune response to SARS-CoV-2. Samples were obtained from the ongoing ImmuneRACE study (first 160 participants) and from roughly 1,300 subjects provided by 6 global collaborators. The prospective study material was composed of cDNA or gDNA derived from T cells, B-cell-depleted T cells, or PBMCs. Study-level results and caveats: The amount of clinical and demographic metadata varied by source and participant and was provided uncurated.

Participants in the prospective study were aged roughly 18 to 89 years, lived in 20 to 25 United States geographic areas, and enrolled through a virtual design. In the prospective study, participants were assigned to cohorts based on the clinical history participants reported in a screening survey and a study questionnaire. A participant counted as exposed if, within 2 weeks of entering the study, that participant had been in contact with someone who had a PCR-confirmed or clinician-diagnosed COVID-19 case. Each participant in the prospective study had whole blood, serum and a nasopharyngeal or oropharyngeal swab collected by mobile phlebotomists. Prospective study participants could optionally give additional blood draws and questionnaires over a roughly two-month period. Before DNA extraction, blood samples from the prospective study were shipped at room temperature or frozen. Comments on this clone: No antigen is known for it. Base-call qualities are not available, and no considerably larger clone is one nucleotide away.

The immunoSEQ Assay, a bias-controlled multiplex PCR, was used to amplify TCRbeta CDR3 regions from genomic DNA. The study's processing was this. Nucleated cell counts per sample were estimated from amplification of reference gene primers within the assay. To quantify the absolute abundance of each unique TCRbeta CDR3 rearrangement, sequence reads were collapsed and filtered. For each sample, productive Simpson clonality was calculated as the square root of Simpson's diversity index over productive rearrangements. In TCRdb, the immuneACCESS table is reduced to in-frame sequences with V and J assigned. These tables do not hold every clone; where another copy was compared, an unresolved V gene accounts for under half, and the others remain unexplained. V and J calls plus clone size are reproduced from that table; the DNA served to infer D and trimming. This sample gives around 160,000 clones in total; about nine tenths of them show up just once. The biggest ten clones account for 4% of the sample.

The sequenced sample was PBMCs or T cells enriched from blood (not recorded which). The TCR sequence derives from a woman aged 40 to 50 who had been exposed to COVID-19.

The CDR3 region has the sequence CASSTGDRVILGYGYTF. The nucleotide sequence is TGTGCCAGCAGCACCGGGGACAGGGTAATTTTGGGCTATGGCTACACCTTC. The rearrangement combines TRBV5-6 with TRBJ1-2, with 9 bases aligning to TRBD1. For CDR1 and CDR2, the germline V gene lists SGHDT and YYEEEE. The junction shows trimming of 4 bases on V and 4 bases on J, and the gene matches do not reach 14 bases of it. Taken from cysteine to phenylalanine, the CDR3 has 17 residues. The kept DNA is CDR3 alone, 51 bases in frame from the first base. The entire variable domain, with the stretches around the CDR3 drawn from the reference TRBV5-6 and TRBJ1-2 proteins, is DAGVTQSPTHLIKTRGQQVTLRCSPKSGHDTVSWYQQALGQGPQFIFQYYEEEERQRGNFPDRFSGHQFPNYSSELNVNALLLGDSALYLCASSTGDRVILGYGYTFGSGTRLTVV.